Following are 23 T cell receptor beta chains from one sample sequenced in a study of blood T cell repertoires in COVID-19. Only in-frame clones appear in the TCRdb table, and some are missing; sequencing was by immunoSEQ multiplex PCR. The table has around 250,000 clones, roughly 86% seen once. Sequenced input: PBMCs or T cells enriched from blood (not recorded which). The receptors here all came from a woman aged 50 to 65 who had recovered from COVID-19.

The chain combines TRBV7-2 with TRBJ2-5; D possibly corresponds to TRBD1 (6 bases). The germline V gene has CDR1 SGHTA and CDR2 FQGNSA. The ends were cut back, 0 bases at V and 2 bases at J, with 13 bases in the middle. There are 16 residues in the CDR3. The CDR3 reads CASSLAGTGIQETQYF. For the CDR3, the DNA is TGTGCCAGCAGCTTAGCCGGTACAGGGATACAAGAGACCCAGTACTTC.

The V call is TRBV7-3, the J call TRBJ1-6; tentative D call: TRBD1 (6 bases). Trimming removed 5 bases at V and 6 bases at J, with 14 bases between. The V gene's germline CDR1 is SGHTA and CDR2 FQGTGA. This CDR3 comprises 15 residues. The CDR3, as DNA: TGTGCCAGCAGCCCATCCCCCAGGGGTAATTCACCCCTCCACTTT. This encodes CASSPSPRGNSPLHF.

This clone was observed once. V usage is TRBV9 and J usage is TRBJ2-2, with D maybe TRBD1 (6 bases). Germline V gene sequence: CDR1 SGDLS, CDR2 YYNGEE. Trimming took 3 bases from V and 4 from J, leaving 16 bases between them. CDR3 length equals 16 residues. The chain's CDR3 is CASSATQQGGTGELFF. The CDR3 DNA reads as TGTGCCAGCAGCGCCACCCAACAGGGTGGCACCGGGGAGCTGTTTTTT. Together with reference TRBV9 and TRBJ2-2, the CDR3 gives the full variable domain: DSGVTQTPKHLITATGQRVTLRCSPRSGDLSVYWYQQSLDQGLQFLIQYYNGEERAKGNILERFSAQQFPDLHSELNLSSLELGDSALYFCASSATQQGGTGELFFGEGSRLTVL.

This clone was seen a handful of times. The rearrangement joins TRBV3-1 (or the pseudogene TRBV3-2) to TRBJ2-3, with 10 bases that match TRBD2. Germline assignment: CDR1 LGHDT and CDR2 YNNKEL (reference sequence). The CDR3 has 18 residues. J gave up 2 bases and V 1 base, and 9 bases lay outside the gene matches. The CDR3 region is CASSQGRLAGRYTDTQYF. CDR3 sequence (DNA): TGTGCCAGCAGCCAAGGCCGACTAGCGGGCCGATACACAGATACGCAGTATTTT.

The chain is built from TRBV7-6 and TRBJ1-6; D uncertain. Germline-derived CDR1 and CDR2 are SGHVS and FNYEAQ. V lost 5 bases, J lost 0 bases, and 14 bases lay in between. There are 17 residues in the CDR3. The DNA for the CDR3 is TGTGCCAGCAGCCCCAGAAACGCTGGCTCCTATAATTCACCCCTCCACTTT. This gives the protein CASSPRNAGSYNSPLHF. Combining the CDR3 with reference TRBV7-6 and TRBJ1-6 gives the whole variable domain GAGVSQSPRYKVTKRGQDVALRCDPISGHVSLYWYRQALGQGPEFLTYFNYEAQQDKSGLPNDRFSAERPEGSISTLTIQRTEQRDSAMYRCASSPRNAGSYNSPLHFGNGTRLTVT.

The chain is built from TRBV9 and TRBJ1-6; D might be TRBD1 (5 bases). V dropped 0 bases and J dropped 9 bases, with 10 bases sitting between them. This CDR3 has 14 residues. The germline V gene has CDR1 SGDLS and CDR2 YYNGEE. Written as DNA, the CDR3 is TGTGCCAGCAGCGTAGGACCGGGGGGTTCACCCCTCCACTTT. It codes for CASSVGPGGSPLHF.

This chain joins TRBV5-1 and TRBJ2-3; D might be TRBD2 (5 bases). The CDR3 runs 15 residues. V was trimmed by 3 bases and J by 1 base, leaving 12 bases between them. Germline CDR1 is SGHRS and CDR2 is YFSETQ. For the CDR3, the DNA is TGCGCCAGCAGCTATCGGGATAGCGGCACAGATACGCAGTATTTT. Translation gives CASSYRDSGTDTQYF.

The rearrangement uses TRBV27 and TRBJ1-2; D perhaps matches TRBD1 (6 bases). Deletions cut 4 bases from V and 5 bases from J, with 8 bases between. The CDR3 has 12 amino acids. Germline V gene data show CDR1 as MNHEY and CDR2 as SMNVEV (reference sequence). The CDR3 DNA sequence: TGTGCCAGCAGTTCAGGGGATTATGGCTACACCTTC. Residues: CASSSGDYGYTF.

This CDR3 reads CATSRELQGASTEAFF. CDR3 DNA: TGTGCCACCAGCAGAGAACTACAGGGGGCCAGCACTGAAGCTTTCTTT. V gene TRBV15 combines with J gene TRBJ1-1; 9 bases match TRBD1. J gave up 4 bases and V 0 bases, and 6 bases lay outside the gene matches. The CDR3 is made up of 16 amino acids. The germline CDR1 and CDR2 sequences are LNHNV and YYDKDF (reference sequence). The full variable domain, rest sourced from reference TRBV15 and TRBJ1-1, is DAMVIQNPRYQVTQFGKPVTLSCSQTLNHNVMYWYQQKSSQAPKLLFHYYDKDFNNEADTPDNFQSRRPNTSFCFLDIRSPGLGDTAMYLCATSRELQGASTEAFFGQGTRLTVV.

Only a few counts were recorded for this clone. This chain connects TRBV5-1 to TRBJ1-2; 7 bases fit TRBD1. V was pared by 6 bases and J by 4 bases, with 9 bases of the junction left unmatched. The CDR3 spans 14 residues. Germline CDR1 and CDR2: SGHRS and YFSETQ. The CDR3 here is CASTPGGGSYGYTF. The DNA for the CDR3 is TGCGCCAGCACCCCTGGAGGGGGCAGCTATGGCTACACCTTC.

The chain combines TRBV7-9 with TRBJ1-1, with 7 bases matching TRBD1. The CDR3 length is 13 residues. The trim removed 0 bases at V and 5 bases at J, leaving 0 bases unmatched. Germline lookup yields CDR1 SEHNR and CDR2 FQNEAQ (reference sequence). The CDR3 DNA sequence: TGTGCCAGCAGCTTAGCGGGACAGACTGAAGCTTTCTTT. It encodes CASSLAGQTEAFF.

The V call is TRBV30, the J call TRBJ1-5; D call uncertain. This CDR3 comprises 14 residues. V was pared by 1 base and J by 4 bases, with 11 bases between. Germline CDR1 and CDR2: GTSNPN and SVGIG (reference sequence). The CDR3 DNA reads as TGTGCCTGGAGTGGCCCAGGTACTAATCAGCCCCAGCATTTT. Protein sequence: CAWSGPGTNQPQHF.

This chain joins TRBV2 and TRBJ1-6; no firm D call. V was shortened by 4 bases and J by 7 bases, with 14 bases between the two germline ends. Germline V gene sequence: CDR1 SNHLY, CDR2 FYNNEI. This CDR3 spans 15 amino acids. This CDR3 is CASSGRGFENSPLHF. In nucleotides, the CDR3 is TGTGCCAGCAGTGGGAGAGGGTTCGAAAATTCACCCCTCCACTTT.

The gene calls are TRBV3-1 (or the pseudogene TRBV3-2) and TRBJ1-3; weak D call: TRBD1 (6 bases). CDR1 is LGHDT, CDR2 YNNKEL, per germline (reference sequence). V gave up 1 base and J gave up 5 bases, with 12 bases separating them. The CDR3 is 15 residues long. The CDR3 protein is CASSQVQGFRNTIYF. CDR3 sequence (DNA): TGTGCCAGCAGCCAAGTACAGGGCTTTCGAAACACCATATATTTT.

This clone came up a few times. V gene TRBV30 combines with J gene TRBJ1-2, with 7 bases fitting TRBD1. The CDR3 is 13 residues long. Germline assignment: CDR1 GTSNPN and CDR2 SVGIG (reference sequence). Trimming cost V 0 bases and J 6 bases; bases outside gene matches: 4. CDR3 bases: TGTGCCTGGAGTGTAAGTCAGGGGGATGGCTACACCTTC. Translated, it gives CAWSVSQGDGYTF.

The V gene is TRBV27, the J gene TRBJ1-5, with TRBD1 identical over 9 bases. V was clipped by 4 bases and J by 2 bases; unmatched bases: 3. This CDR3 contains 15 residues. Per germline, CDR1 MNHEY and CDR2 SMNVEV (reference sequence). In DNA form, the CDR3 reads TGTGCCAGCAGTTGGACAGGGGTTGGCAATCAGCCCCAGCATTTT. Translation: CASSWTGVGNQPQHF.

On this clone: This may be a read error: a much more frequent sequence differs by one nucleotide. Within the sample, other DNA sequences also encode this same CDR3. The J gene is TRBJ2-1, the V gene TRBV6-4; 12 bases line up with TRBD2. Germline V gives CDR1 MRHNA, CDR2 SNTAGT. After removal of 0 bases from V and 6 bases from J, the junction contained 0 bases not matched to a gene. This CDR3 has 15 amino acids. The CDR3 region has the DNA TGTGCCAGCAGTGACTCACTAGCGGGGGGCAATGAGCAGTTCTTC. Amino acids: CASSDSLAGGNEQFF.

The rearrangement joins TRBV3-1 (or the pseudogene TRBV3-2) to TRBJ1-4; TRBD1 matches 7 bases. The CDR3 is 17 amino acids. With 0 bases clipped from V and 4 bases from J, the junction kept 8 bases outside the gene matches. CDR1 is LGHDT, CDR2 YNNKEL, per germline (reference sequence). CDR3 nucleotide sequence: TGTGCCAGCAGCCAAGAGTCTAGCGGGACAGATAATGAAAAACTGTTTTTT. Translated: CASSQESSGTDNEKLFF.

This clone turned up a few times. The chain is built from TRBV10-3 and TRBJ1-1, with TRBD1 as a possible D gene (5 bases). CDR1 and CDR2 (germline): ENHRY, SYGVKD. The V gene lost 3 bases and the J gene lost 5 bases, with 13 bases spanning the gap. The CDR3 contains 14 residues. The CDR3 DNA is TGTGCCATCAGTGATTCTGGGGGGGTTACTGAAGCTTTCTTT. Protein: CAISDSGGVTEAFF.

The CDR3 here is CASSEGTPRGQPQHF. In DNA form, the CDR3 reads TGTGCCAGCAGTGAGGGGACACCAAGGGGTCAGCCCCAGCATTTT. This chain joins TRBV6-1 and TRBJ1-5, with D possibly matching TRBD1 (6 bases). The CDR3 consists of 15 residues. From germline, CDR1 is MNHNS and CDR2 SASEGT. Trimming shortened V by 3 bases and J by 6 bases, and 15 bases separated the two germline ends.

The genes are TRBV29-1 and TRBJ1-1; possibly TRBD1 for D (5 bases). V lost 7 bases and J lost 1, with 13 bases in between. The CDR3 sequence is 13 residues long. Germline-derived CDR1 and CDR2 are SQVTM and ANQGSEA. The DNA of the CDR3 is TGCAGCGCCAGGGACTCGCGGAACACTGAAGCTTTCTTT. Its protein product is CSARDSRNTEAFF.

For the CDR3, the DNA is TGTGCCAGCACCTACAGGGCCTCTGGGGCCAACGTCCTGACTTTC. It codes for CASTYRASGANVLTF. The gene calls are TRBV7-9 and TRBJ2-6; tentatively, D is TRBD1 (6 bases). The CDR3 is 15 residues long. The V and J ends lost 7 bases and 0 bases respectively, with 10 bases between them. Germline lookup yields CDR1 SEHNR and CDR2 FQNEAQ (reference sequence). Variable domain in full (rest from reference TRBV7-9 and TRBJ2-6): DTGVSQNPRHKITKRGQNVTFRCDPISEHNRLYWYRQTLGQGPEFLTYFQNEAQLEKSRLLSDRFSAERPKGSFSTLEIQRTEQGDSAMYLCASTYRASGANVLTFGAGSRLTVL.

The chain has TRBV7-8 and TRBJ2-1, with 11 bases lining up with TRBD2. Germline trimming cut 0 bases from V and 4 bases from J; bases unmatched to any gene: 5. Germline CDR1 and CDR2: SGHVS and FQNEAQ. The CDR3 spans 17 residues. The CDR3 DNA sequence: TGTGCCAGCAGCTTAGCGGGGACTAGCGGAATTTACAATGAGCAGTTCTTC. Amino acids: CASSLAGTSGIYNEQFF.